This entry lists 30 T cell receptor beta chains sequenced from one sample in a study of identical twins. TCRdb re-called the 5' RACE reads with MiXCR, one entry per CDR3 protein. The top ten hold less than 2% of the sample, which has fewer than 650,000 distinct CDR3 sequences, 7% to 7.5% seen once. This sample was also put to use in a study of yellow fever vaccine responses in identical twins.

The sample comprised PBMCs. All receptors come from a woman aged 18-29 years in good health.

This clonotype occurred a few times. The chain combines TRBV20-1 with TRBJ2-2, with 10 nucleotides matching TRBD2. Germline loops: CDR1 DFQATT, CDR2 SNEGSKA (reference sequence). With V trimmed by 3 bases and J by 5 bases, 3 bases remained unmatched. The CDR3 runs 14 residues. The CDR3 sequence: CSASLAGVTGELFF. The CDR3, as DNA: TGCAGTGCTAGTCTAGCGGGAGTTACCGGGGAGCTGTTTTTT.

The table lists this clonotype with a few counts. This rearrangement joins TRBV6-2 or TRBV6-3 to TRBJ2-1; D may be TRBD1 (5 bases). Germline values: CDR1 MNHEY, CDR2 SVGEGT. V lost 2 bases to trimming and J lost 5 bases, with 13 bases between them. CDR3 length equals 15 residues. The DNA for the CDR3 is TGTGCCAGCAGTTACGGGGCGGCAGTGAACAATGAGCAGTTCTTC. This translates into CASSYGAAVNNEQFF.

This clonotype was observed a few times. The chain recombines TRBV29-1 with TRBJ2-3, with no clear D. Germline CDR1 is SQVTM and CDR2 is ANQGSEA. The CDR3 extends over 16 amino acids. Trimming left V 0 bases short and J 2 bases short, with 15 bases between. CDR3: CSVEERSPSITDTQYF. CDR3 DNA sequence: TGCAGCGTTGAAGAGAGATCCCCGTCCATCACAGATACGCAGTATTTT.

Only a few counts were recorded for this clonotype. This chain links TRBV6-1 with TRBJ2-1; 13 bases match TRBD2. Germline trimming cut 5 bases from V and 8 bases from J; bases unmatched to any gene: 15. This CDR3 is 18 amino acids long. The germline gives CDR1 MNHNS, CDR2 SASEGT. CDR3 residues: CASSRSPGTSGTYDEQFF. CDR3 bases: TGTGCCAGCAGTCGGAGCCCCGGGACTAGCGGGACATATGATGAGCAGTTCTTC.

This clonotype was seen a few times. The CDR3 region has the DNA TGTGCCAGCAGCAAAGGGACAGGGCATAACTATGGCTACACCTTC. This gives the protein CASSKGTGHNYGYTF. The chain couples TRBV7-2 to TRBJ1-2, with 9 bases fitting TRBD1. Germline trimming cut 5 bases from V and 1 base from J; bases unmatched to any gene: 5. The CDR3 is 15 amino acids. Germline CDR1 is SGHTA and CDR2 is FQGNSA.

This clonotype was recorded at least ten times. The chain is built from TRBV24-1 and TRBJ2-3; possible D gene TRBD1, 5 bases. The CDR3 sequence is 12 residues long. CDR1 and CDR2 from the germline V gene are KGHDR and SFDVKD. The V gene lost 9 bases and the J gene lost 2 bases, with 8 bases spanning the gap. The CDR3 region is CATGHNTDTQYF. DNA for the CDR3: TGTGCCACCGGACACAACACAGATACGCAGTATTTT.

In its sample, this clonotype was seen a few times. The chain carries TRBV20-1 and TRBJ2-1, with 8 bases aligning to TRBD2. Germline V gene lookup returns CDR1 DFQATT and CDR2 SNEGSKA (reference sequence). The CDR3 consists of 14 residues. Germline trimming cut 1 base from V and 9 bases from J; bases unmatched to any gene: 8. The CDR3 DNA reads TGCAGTGCTAGAGTCAGCGGGGGACTTGGTGAGCAGTTCTTC. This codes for CSARVSGGLGEQFF.

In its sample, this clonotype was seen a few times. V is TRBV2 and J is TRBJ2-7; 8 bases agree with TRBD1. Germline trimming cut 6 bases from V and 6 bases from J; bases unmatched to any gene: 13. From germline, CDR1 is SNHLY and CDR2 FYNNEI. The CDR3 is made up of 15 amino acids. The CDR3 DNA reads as TGTGCCAGCAGCCCGACAGGGGTCTCCGGAGGCGAGCAGTACTTC. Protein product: CASSPTGVSGGEQYF.

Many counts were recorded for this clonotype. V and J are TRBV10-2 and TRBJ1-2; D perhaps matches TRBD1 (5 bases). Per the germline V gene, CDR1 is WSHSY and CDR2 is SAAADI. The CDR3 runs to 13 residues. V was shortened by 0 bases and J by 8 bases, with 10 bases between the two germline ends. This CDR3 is CASSESTARGYTF. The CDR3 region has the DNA TGCGCCAGCAGTGAGTCGACAGCTCGGGGCTACACCTTC.

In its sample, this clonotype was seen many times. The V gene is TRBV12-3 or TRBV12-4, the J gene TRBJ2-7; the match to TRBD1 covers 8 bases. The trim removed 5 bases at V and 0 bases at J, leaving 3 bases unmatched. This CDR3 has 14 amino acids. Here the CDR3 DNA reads TGTGCCAGCAGTAGACAGGGGAGCTCCTACGAGCAGTACTTC. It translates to CASSRQGSSYEQYF.

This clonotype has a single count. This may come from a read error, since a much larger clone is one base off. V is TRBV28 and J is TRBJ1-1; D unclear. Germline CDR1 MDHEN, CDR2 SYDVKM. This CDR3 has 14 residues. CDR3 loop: CASLMRAANTEAYF. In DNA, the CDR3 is TGTGCCAGCCTAATGAGGGCCGCTAACACTGAAGCTTACTTT. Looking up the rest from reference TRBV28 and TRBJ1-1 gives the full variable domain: DVKVTQSSRYLVKRTGEKVFLECVQDMDHENMFWYRQDPGLGLRLIYFSYDVKMKEKGDIPEGYSVSREKKERFSLILESASTNQTSMYLCASLMRAANTEAYFGQGTRLTVV.

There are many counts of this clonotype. This CDR3 is CASSLSRGLYNEQFF. The CDR3 DNA follows: TGTGCCAGCAGTTTAAGTCGGGGACTTTACAATGAGCAGTTCTTC. The rearrangement links TRBV28 to TRBJ2-1; D is perhaps TRBD2 (6 bases). V shed 2 bases and J shed 4 bases, with 12 bases lying between them. The CDR3 has 15 residues. CDR1 and CDR2 (germline): MDHEN, SYDVKM.

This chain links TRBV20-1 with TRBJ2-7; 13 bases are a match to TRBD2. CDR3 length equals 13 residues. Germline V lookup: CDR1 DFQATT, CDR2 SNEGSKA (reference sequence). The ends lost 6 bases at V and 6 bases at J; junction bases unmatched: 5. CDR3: CSAYGLAGVEQYF. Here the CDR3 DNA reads TGCAGTGCCTACGGACTAGCGGGAGTCGAGCAGTACTTC.

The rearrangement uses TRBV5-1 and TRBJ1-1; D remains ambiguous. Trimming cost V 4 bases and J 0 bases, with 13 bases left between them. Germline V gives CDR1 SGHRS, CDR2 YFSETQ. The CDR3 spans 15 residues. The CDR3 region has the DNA TGCGCCAGCAGCACGGAAACAGACATGAACACTGAAGCTTTCTTT. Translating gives CASSTETDMNTEAFF. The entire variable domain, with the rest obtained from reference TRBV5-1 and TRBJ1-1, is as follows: KAGVTQTPRYLIKTRGQQVTLSCSPISGHRSVSWYQQTPGQGLQFLFEYFSETQRNKGNFPGRFSGRQFSNSRSEMNVSTLELGDSALYLCASSTETDMNTEAFFGQGTRLTVV.

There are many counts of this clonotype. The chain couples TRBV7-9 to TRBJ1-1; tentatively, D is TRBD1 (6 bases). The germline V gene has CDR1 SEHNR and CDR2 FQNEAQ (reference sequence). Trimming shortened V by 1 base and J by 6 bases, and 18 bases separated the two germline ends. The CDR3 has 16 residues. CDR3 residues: CASSLGEQGRGAEAFF. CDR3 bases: TGTGCCAGCAGCTTAGGGGAACAGGGCCGAGGGGCTGAAGCTTTCTTT.

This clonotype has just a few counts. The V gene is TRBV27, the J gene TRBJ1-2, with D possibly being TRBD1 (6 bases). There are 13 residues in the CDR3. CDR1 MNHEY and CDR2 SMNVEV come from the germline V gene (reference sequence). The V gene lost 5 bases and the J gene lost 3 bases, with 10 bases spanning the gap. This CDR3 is CASSVRGDYGYTF. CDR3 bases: TGTGCCAGCAGTGTCAGGGGAGACTATGGCTACACCTTC.

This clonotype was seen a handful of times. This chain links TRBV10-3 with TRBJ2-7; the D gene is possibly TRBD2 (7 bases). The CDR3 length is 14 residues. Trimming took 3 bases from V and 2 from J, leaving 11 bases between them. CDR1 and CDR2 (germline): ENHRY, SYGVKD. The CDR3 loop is CAISELGGAYEQYV. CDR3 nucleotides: TGTGCCATCAGTGAATTAGGGGGGGCCTACGAGCAGTACGTC.

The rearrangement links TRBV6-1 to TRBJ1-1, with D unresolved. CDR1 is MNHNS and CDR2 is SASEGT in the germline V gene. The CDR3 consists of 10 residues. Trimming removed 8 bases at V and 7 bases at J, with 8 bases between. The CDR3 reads CASGRFEAFF. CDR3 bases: TGTGCCAGCGGGCGGTTTGAAGCTTTCTTT.

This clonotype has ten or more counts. The CDR3 loop is CASSLDSGAKTEAFF. In DNA, the CDR3 is TGCGCCAGCAGCTTGGATTCAGGGGCAAAGACTGAAGCTTTCTTT. The rearrangement links TRBV5-1 to TRBJ1-1, with D perhaps matching TRBD1 (6 bases). The CDR3 totals 15 residues. Trimming stripped 0 bases from V and 5 bases from J, with 14 bases between. From germline, CDR1 is SGHRS and CDR2 YFSETQ.

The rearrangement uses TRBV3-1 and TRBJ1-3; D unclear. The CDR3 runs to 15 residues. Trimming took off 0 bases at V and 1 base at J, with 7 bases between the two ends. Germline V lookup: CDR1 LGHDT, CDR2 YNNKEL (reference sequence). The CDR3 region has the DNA TGTGCCAGCAGCCAAGATACGGTATCTGGAAACACCATATATTTT. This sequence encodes CASSQDTVSGNTIYF.

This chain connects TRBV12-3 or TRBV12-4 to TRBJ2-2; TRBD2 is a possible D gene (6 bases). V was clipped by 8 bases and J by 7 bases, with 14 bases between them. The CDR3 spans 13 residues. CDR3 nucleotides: TGTGCCAGCGGGACTCGCGAGGGCGGGGAGCTGTTTTTT. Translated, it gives CASGTREGGELFF.

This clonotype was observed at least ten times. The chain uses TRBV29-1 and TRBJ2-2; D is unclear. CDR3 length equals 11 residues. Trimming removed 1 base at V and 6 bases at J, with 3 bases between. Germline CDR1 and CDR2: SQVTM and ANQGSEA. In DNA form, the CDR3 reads TGCAGCGTTGAAGGTCCCGGGGAGCTGTTTTTT. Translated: CSVEGPGELFF.

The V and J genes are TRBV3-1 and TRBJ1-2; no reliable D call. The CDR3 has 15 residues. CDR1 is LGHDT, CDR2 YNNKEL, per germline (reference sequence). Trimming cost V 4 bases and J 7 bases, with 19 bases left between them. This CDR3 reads CASSPPVLPAGGYTF. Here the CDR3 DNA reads TGTGCCAGCAGCCCGCCCGTCCTGCCCGCGGGTGGCTACACCTTC.

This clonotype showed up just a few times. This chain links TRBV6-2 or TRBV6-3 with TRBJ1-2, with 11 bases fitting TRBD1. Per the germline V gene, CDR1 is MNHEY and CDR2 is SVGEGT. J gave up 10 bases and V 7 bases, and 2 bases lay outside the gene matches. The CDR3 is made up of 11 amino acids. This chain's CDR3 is CASTDRGHYTF. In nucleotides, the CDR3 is TGTGCCAGCACGGACAGGGGGCACTACACCTTC.

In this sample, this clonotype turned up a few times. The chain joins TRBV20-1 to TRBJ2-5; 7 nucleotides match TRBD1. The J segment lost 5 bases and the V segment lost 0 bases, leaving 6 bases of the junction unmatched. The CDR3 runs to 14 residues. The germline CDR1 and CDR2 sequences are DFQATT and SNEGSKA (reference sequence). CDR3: CSARDPRGLETQYF. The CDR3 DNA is TGCAGTGCTAGAGATCCGAGGGGGCTGGAGACCCAGTACTTC.

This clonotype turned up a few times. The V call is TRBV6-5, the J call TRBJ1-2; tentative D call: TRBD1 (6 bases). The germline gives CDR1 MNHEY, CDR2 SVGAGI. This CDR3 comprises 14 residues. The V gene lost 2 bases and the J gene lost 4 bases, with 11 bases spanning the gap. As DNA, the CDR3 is TGTGCCAGCAGTTACCAGACAGGTGCCTATGGCTACACCTTC. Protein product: CASSYQTGAYGYTF.

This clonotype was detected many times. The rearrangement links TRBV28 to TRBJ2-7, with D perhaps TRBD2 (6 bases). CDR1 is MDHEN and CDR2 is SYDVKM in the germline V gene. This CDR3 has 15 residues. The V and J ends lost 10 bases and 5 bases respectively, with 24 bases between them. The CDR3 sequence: CATGFAGYQRDEQYF. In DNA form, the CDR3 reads TGTGCCACGGGCTTTGCGGGATATCAAAGGGACGAGCAGTACTTC.

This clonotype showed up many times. This CDR3 reads CASRYEPGPEAFF. CDR3 bases: TGTGCCAGCAGATATGAACCCGGCCCTGAAGCTTTCTTT. The chain combines TRBV6-6 with TRBJ1-1; unclear D gene. Trimming took off 6 bases at V and 6 bases at J, with 14 bases between the two ends. CDR3 length equals 13 residues. Germline V gene lookup returns CDR1 MNHNY and CDR2 SVGAGI (reference sequence).

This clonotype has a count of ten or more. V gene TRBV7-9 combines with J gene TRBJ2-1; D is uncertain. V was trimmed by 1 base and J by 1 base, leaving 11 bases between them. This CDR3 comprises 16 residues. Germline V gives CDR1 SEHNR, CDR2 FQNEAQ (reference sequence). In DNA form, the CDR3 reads TGTGCCAGCAGCTTAGGGGCCGGGTGGTCCTACAATGAGCAGTTCTTC. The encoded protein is CASSLGAGWSYNEQFF.

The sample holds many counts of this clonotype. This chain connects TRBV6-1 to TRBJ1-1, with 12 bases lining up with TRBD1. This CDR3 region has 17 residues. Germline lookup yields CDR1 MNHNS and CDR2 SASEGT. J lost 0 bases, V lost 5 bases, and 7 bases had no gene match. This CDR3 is CASSPLGTGGLNTEAFF. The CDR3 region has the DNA TGTGCCAGCAGTCCCCTCGGGACAGGGGGCTTGAACACTGAAGCTTTCTTT.